This TCR beta chain was documented in a study of control samples from healthy donors and cancer patients. Per the germline V gene, CDR1 is LGHDT and CDR2 is YNNKEL (reference sequence). This CDR3 has 16 residues. V trimming: 4 bases; J trimming: 7 bases; junction bases outside the gene matches: 10. This clone occurred once. This table comes from immunoSEQ multiplex PCR, and its TCRdb copy is limited to in-frame clones, with some not included. The data hold some 41,000 clones, with approximately 87% observed a single time. The chain couples TRBV3-1 (or the pseudogene TRBV3-2) to TRBJ1-4, with 9 bases that match TRBD1. Sequencing was done on a sample of PBMCs. The TCR originated in a woman in her sixties with lung cancer. For the CDR3, the DNA is TGTGCCAGCAGCCGCACTCCAACGGGACAGGGTGAAAAACTGTTTTTT. This encodes CASSRTPTGQGEKLFF.